This T cell receptor (beta chain) was identified during a study of cytomegalovirus exposure and HLA in healthy donors. The PCR contained 60 Vbeta and 13 Jbeta primers. Sequencing used immunoSEQ multiplex PCR; TCRdb keeps in-frame clones, though not all of them. The table has some 150,000 clones, 64% seen once. The V end was cut by 0 bases, the J end by 6 bases, with 18 bases between. This CDR3 has 17 residues. The germline V gene encodes CDR1 SGHTS and CDR2 YDEGEE. This sequence originates from a woman under 40 in good health and CMV-seropositive. The sequenced sample consisted of PBMCs. The chain employs TRBV5-8 and TRBJ1-4; D is unclear. The CDR3 DNA reads as TGTGCCAGCAGCTTGGGTCCCCGGGAGAAATTTCATGAAAAACTGTTTTTT. Its translation: CASSLGPREKFHEKLFF.